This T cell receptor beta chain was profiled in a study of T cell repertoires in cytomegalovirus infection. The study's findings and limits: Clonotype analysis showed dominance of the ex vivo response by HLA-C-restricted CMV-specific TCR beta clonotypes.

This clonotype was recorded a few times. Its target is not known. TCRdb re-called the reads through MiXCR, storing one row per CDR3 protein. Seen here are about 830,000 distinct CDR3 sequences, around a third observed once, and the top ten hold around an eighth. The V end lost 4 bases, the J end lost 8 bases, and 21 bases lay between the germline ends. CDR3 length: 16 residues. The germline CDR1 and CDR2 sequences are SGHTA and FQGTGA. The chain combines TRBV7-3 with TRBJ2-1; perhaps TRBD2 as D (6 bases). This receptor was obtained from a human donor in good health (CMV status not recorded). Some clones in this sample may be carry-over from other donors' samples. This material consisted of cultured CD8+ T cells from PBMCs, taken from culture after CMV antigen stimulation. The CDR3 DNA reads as TGTGCCAGCAGCTCCCCCGTCTGGGGGGATTCGGATGAGCAGTTCTTC. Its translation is CASSSPVWGDSDEQFF.